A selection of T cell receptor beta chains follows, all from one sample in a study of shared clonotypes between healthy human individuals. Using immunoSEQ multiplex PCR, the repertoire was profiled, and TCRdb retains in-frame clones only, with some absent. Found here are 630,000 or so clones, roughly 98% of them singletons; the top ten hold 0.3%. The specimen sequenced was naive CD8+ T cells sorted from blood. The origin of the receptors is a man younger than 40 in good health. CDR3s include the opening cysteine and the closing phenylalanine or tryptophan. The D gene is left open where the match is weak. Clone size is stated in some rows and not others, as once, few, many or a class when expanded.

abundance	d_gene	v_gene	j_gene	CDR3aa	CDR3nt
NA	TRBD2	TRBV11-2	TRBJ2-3	CASSSHPTSGISADTQYF	TGTGCCAGCAGCTCACACCCGACTAGCGGGATCTCGGCAGATACGCAGTATTTT
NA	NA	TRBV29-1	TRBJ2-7	CSVVSGATRSYEQYF	TGCAGCGTTGTTTCGGGAGCAACCCGCTCCTACGAGCAGTACTTC
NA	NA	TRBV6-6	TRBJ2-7	CASSTTRYEQYF	TGTGCCAGCAGTACGACACGCTACGAGCAGTACTTC
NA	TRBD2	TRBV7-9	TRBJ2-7	CASSPPGGSAAYEQYF	TGTGCCAGCAGCCCACCGGGGGGATCGGCAGCCTACGAGCAGTACTTC
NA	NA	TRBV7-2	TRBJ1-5	CASSLARAVGQPQHF	TGTGCCAGCAGCTTAGCCAGGGCGGTAGGGCAGCCCCAGCATTTT
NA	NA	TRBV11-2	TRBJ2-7	CASSLGLSKKLSSYEQYF	TGTGCCAGCAGCTTAGGGTTGAGTAAGAAGCTCAGCTCCTACGAGCAGTACTTC
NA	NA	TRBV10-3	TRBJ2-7	CAISEGIGLAEQYF	TGTGCCATCAGTGAGGGGATAGGGCTCGCCGAGCAGTACTTC
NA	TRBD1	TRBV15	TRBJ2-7	CATSRDKGTGGSYEQYF	TGTGCCACCAGCAGAGATAAGGGGACAGGAGGTTCCTACGAGCAGTACTTC
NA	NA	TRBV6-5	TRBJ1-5	CASSYDGNQPQHF	TGTGCCAGCAGTTACGATGGCAATCAGCCCCAGCATTTT
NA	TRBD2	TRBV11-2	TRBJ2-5	CASSLGRGLANQETQYF	TGTGCCAGCAGCTTAGGGCGGGGACTAGCGAACCAAGAGACCCAGTACTTC
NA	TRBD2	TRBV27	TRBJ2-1	CASSLLTSGYNEQFF	TGTGCCAGCAGTTTATTGACTAGCGGTTACAATGAGCAGTTCTTC
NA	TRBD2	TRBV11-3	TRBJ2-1	CASSLALAEGILGQFF	TGTGCCAGCAGCTTAGCACTAGCGGAGGGGATCCTTGGGCAGTTCTTC
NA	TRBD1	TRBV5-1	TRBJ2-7	CASTGTGRYEQYF	TGCGCCAGCACCGGGACAGGGAGGTACGAGCAGTACTTC
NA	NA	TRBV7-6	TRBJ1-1	CASSLTGRDTEAFF	TGTGCCAGCAGCTTGACAGGTCGGGACACTGAAGCTTTCTTT
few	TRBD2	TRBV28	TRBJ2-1	CASSLGAGGDSYNEQFF	TGTGCCAGCAGTTTGGGAGCGGGAGGGGATTCCTACAATGAGCAGTTCTTC
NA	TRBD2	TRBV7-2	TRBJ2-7	CASSSTSGRTYEQYF	TGTGCCAGCAGCTCCACTAGCGGCAGGACCTACGAGCAGTACTTC
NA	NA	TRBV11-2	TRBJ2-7	CASSGEGPYEQYF	TGTGCCAGCAGCGGAGAGGGCCCCTACGAGCAGTACTTC
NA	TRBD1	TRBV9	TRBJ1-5	CASSARDRGNQPQHF	TGTGCCAGCAGCGCCCGGGACAGGGGGAATCAGCCCCAGCATTTT
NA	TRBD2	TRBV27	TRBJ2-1	CASSLSATSGNEQFF	TGTGCCAGCAGTTTATCCGCCACTAGCGGGAATGAGCAGTTCTTC
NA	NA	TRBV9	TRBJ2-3	CASSNDRDTQYF	TGTGCCAGCAGCAATGACCGGGATACGCAGTATTTT
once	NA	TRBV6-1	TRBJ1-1	CAGPPSQVNTEAFF	TGTGCAGGACCCCCAAGCCAGGTGAACACTGAAGCTTTCTTT
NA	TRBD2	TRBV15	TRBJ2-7	CATSRYPGTSGSLLYEQYF	TGTGCCACCAGCAGGTACCCCGGGACTAGCGGGAGTTTACTCTACGAGCAGTACTTC
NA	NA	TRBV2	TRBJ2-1	CASSEEGSWTDYNEQFF	TGTGCCAGCAGTGAAGAAGGTAGTTGGACAGACTACAATGAGCAGTTCTTC
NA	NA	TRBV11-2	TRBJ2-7	CASSFLNEQYF	TGTGCCAGCAGCTTTCTAAACGAGCAGTACTTC
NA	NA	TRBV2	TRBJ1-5	CASSAGYSNQPQHF	TGTGCCAGCAGTGCAGGTTATAGCAATCAGCCCCAGCATTTT
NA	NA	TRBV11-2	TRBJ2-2	CASSTFDGYTGELFF	TGTGCCAGCAGCACCTTCGACGGGTACACCGGGGAGCTGTTTTTT
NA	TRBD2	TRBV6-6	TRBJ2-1	CASSSSGTSGNYEQFF	TGTGCCAGCAGCTCTTCCGGGACTAGCGGGAACTATGAGCAGTTCTTC
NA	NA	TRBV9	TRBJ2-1	CASSVLLTGEQFF	TGTGCCAGCAGCGTCCTTCTAACTGGTGAGCAGTTCTTC
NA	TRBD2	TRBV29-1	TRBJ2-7	CSVESASGESYEQYF	TGCAGCGTTGAGTCGGCTAGCGGAGAATCCTACGAGCAGTACTTC
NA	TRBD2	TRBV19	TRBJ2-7	CASSSSGSLLGEQYF	TGTGCCAGTAGTTCTAGCGGGAGCCTTTTAGGGGAGCAGTACTTC
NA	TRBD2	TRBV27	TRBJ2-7	CASSSGLAGIEQYF	TGTGCCAGCAGTTCCGGACTAGCGGGAATCGAGCAGTACTTC
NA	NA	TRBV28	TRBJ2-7	CASSRQVNLPGYEQYF	TGTGCCAGCAGTCGGCAGGTCAATTTACCAGGCTACGAGCAGTACTTC
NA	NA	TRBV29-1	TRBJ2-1	CSVEGGEFGEQFF	TGCAGCGTTGAAGGGGGCGAGTTCGGGGAGCAGTTCTTC
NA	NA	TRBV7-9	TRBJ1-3	CASSSQNEGPGNTIYF	TGTGCCAGCAGCTCCCAGAATGAGGGACCTGGAAACACCATATATTTT
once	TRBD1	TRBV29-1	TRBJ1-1	CSVEGTGPFNTEAFF	TGCAGCGTTGAAGGGACAGGGCCCTTCAATACTGAAGCTTTCTTT
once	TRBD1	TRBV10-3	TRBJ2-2	CAIKETGGSAGELFF	TGTGCCATCAAAGAGACAGGGGGCTCGGCCGGGGAGCTGTTTTTT
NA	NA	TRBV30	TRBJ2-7	CAWSVQGVSYEQYF	TGTGCCTGGAGTGTACAAGGGGTCTCCTACGAGCAGTACTTC
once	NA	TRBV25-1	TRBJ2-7	CASSGWPSGEQYF	TGTGCCAGCAGTGGGTGGCCCTCAGGCGAGCAGTACTTC
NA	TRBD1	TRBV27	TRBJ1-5	CASSQWTGNQPQHF	TGTGCCAGCAGTCAATGGACAGGGAATCAGCCCCAGCATTTT
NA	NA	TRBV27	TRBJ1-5	CASNADWSNQPQHF	TGTGCCAGCAATGCCGACTGGAGCAATCAGCCCCAGCATTTT
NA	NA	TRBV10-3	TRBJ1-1	CATTPGNTEAFF	TGTGCCACGACCCCAGGGAACACTGAAGCTTTCTTT
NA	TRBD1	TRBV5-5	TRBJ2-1	CASSRGAGQGYNEQFF	TGTGCCAGCAGCCGTGGGGCGGGACAGGGGTACAATGAGCAGTTCTTC
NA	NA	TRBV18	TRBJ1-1	CAPIEGGPNLNTEAFF	TGTGCACCCATTGAGGGGGGCCCGAACTTGAACACTGAAGCTTTCTTT
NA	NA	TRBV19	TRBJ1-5	CASSIDSPNQPQHF	TGTGCCAGTAGTATTGACAGCCCCAATCAGCCCCAGCATTTT
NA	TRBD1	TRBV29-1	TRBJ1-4	CSVDTGTEPNEKLFF	TGCAGCGTCGACACCGGGACAGAGCCTAATGAAAAACTGTTTTTT